This section outlines one TCR beta chain sequence together with its context. The antigen is not known. The sample comes from a study of T-cell reconstitution after alpha-beta-depleted transplantation in children. Study-level results: Among T cells one year after transplant, newly produced cells accounted for most counts and diversity.

The V end was cut by 0 bases, the J end by 1 base, with 6 bases between. This CDR3 is built from 14 residues. Germline lookup yields CDR1 MNHEY and CDR2 SVGAGI. Preparation of the TCRbeta library involved a method that used unique molecular identifiers. TCRdb called the PCR reads again in MiXCR, with one record for every CDR3 protein. The sample holds 600,000 or so distinct CDR3 sequences, under 25% seen once. This sequence joins TRBV6-5 and TRBJ2-5; no clear D gene. Sample: PBMCs, mostly from graft donor cells, taken 360 days after TCRalphabeta/CD19-depleted stem cell transplant. This TCR was sampled from a boy less than two years old who had a stem cell transplant for acute myeloid leukemia, so the T cells may come from the graft donor. CDR3 amino acids: CASSYSIPQETQYF. DNA of the CDR3: TGTGCCAGCAGTTACTCGATCCCCCAAGAGACCCAGTACTTC.